This TCR beta chain was retrieved from a study of post-analysis software for immune sequencing data. Incorporated into the TCR beta cDNA libraries were unique molecular identifiers, which served to reduce PCR and sequencing biases. Between roughly 0.9 and 11 million T cells gave rise to 450,000 to 650,000 cDNA molecules. Each CDR3 protein is one row after TCRdb ran MiXCR on the PCR reads. Of 750,000 to 950,000 distinct CDR3 sequences in the sample, roughly 50% were seen once. V gave up 6 bases and J gave up 4 bases; unmatched junction bases: 5. CDR3 length: 15 amino acids. Comment on this clonotype: Its target is unknown.

Study-wide results and limits: Several TRBV segments were more frequent in patients than controls; TRBV5-6, TRBV5-1 and TRBV20-1 belonged to this group. Significantly lower normalized Chao1 diversity was seen in multiple sclerosis patients than in controls.

The chain employs TRBV12-3 or TRBV12-4 and TRBJ1-6, with 8 nucleotides matching TRBD1. The sequenced material came from blood. This sequence was found in a girl aged 5-17 years with multiple sclerosis. The CDR3 is CASRYRQGYNSPLHF. Written as DNA, the CDR3 is TGTGCCAGCAGATATAGACAGGGGTATAATTCACCCCTCCACTTT.